This is a list of T cell receptor beta chains from one sample in a study of blood T cells in healthy people across ages. TCRdb re-called the 5' RACE reads with MiXCR, one entry per CDR3 protein. The sample yields about 810,000 distinct CDR3 sequences, 30% to 45% seen once. The sample comprised blood. The receptor set was obtained from a man between 18 and 35 years old in good health. The CDR3 runs from the conserved cysteine through the conserved F or W. The order of the fields is CDR3 DNA, CDR3 protein, V gene, clone size, J gene, D gene. The D gene is left open where the match is weak. Part of the rows lack a size; the others show once, few, many or a class for expanded clones.

CDR3nt: TGTGCCAGCAGCGAGCAAGGGGAAGCAAATGAAAAACTGTTTTTT
CDR3aa: CASSEQGEANEKLFF
v_gene: TRBV7-2
abundance: NA
j_gene: TRBJ1-4
d_gene: NA

CDR3nt: TGTGCCAGCAGTGTTGGACAGGTCTACGAGCAGTACTTC
CDR3aa: CASSVGQVYEQYF
v_gene: TRBV12-3/TRBV12-4
abundance: NA
j_gene: TRBJ2-7
d_gene: TRBD1

CDR3nt: TGCAGTGCTAGAGATCGGGGTGGGGGCTACACCTTC
CDR3aa: CSARDRGGGYTF
v_gene: TRBV20-1
abundance: NA
j_gene: TRBJ1-2
d_gene: NA

CDR3nt: TGCAGTGCTCGGCAGGGCGCAACTAATGAAAAACTGTTTTTT
CDR3aa: CSARQGATNEKLFF
v_gene: TRBV20-1
abundance: many
j_gene: TRBJ1-4
d_gene: NA

CDR3nt: TGCGCCAGCAGCCAAGATAAAGGTTTCGGAGGAACCAAAAACATTCAGTACTTC
CDR3aa: CASSQDKGFGGTKNIQYF
v_gene: TRBV4-1
abundance: NA
j_gene: TRBJ2-4
d_gene: NA

CDR3nt: TGTGCCGGCAGCAACCGGGACAGGGAAGTTCGAGAGGGCTACACCTTC
CDR3aa: CAGSNRDREVREGYTF
v_gene: TRBV9
abundance: NA
j_gene: TRBJ1-2
d_gene: TRBD1

CDR3nt: TGTGCCAGCAGCGACCGGACAGGGGGCTCCCACAATGAGCAGTTCTTC
CDR3aa: CASSDRTGGSHNEQFF
v_gene: TRBV2
abundance: NA
j_gene: TRBJ2-1
d_gene: TRBD1

CDR3nt: TGTGCCAGCAGCTCTGCGGGACAGGGGGCGAGGGGCTACACCTTC
CDR3aa: CASSSAGQGARGYTF
v_gene: TRBV5-8
abundance: few
j_gene: TRBJ1-2
d_gene: TRBD1

CDR3nt: TGTGCCAGCAGCTTGGAGGGATCCCGGGAGACCCAGTACTTC
CDR3aa: CASSLEGSRETQYF
v_gene: TRBV7-3
abundance: NA
j_gene: TRBJ2-5
d_gene: NA

CDR3nt: TGCAGCGTTGATCGGTCAGGGATTAATGGCTACACCTTC
CDR3aa: CSVDRSGINGYTF
v_gene: TRBV29-1
abundance: many
j_gene: TRBJ1-2
d_gene: NA

CDR3nt: TGTGCCAGCAGGATTAGCGGGGGCACAGATACGCAGTATTTT
CDR3aa: CASRISGGTDTQYF
v_gene: TRBV2
abundance: NA
j_gene: TRBJ2-3
d_gene: TRBD2

CDR3nt: TGCAGCGTTGAGCGGGGTAACTATGGCTACACCTTC
CDR3aa: CSVERGNYGYTF
v_gene: TRBV29-1
abundance: many
j_gene: TRBJ1-2
d_gene: NA

CDR3nt: TGTGCCAGCAGCTCAACGGGCAACCTTTACGAGCAGTACTTC
CDR3aa: CASSSTGNLYEQYF
v_gene: TRBV7-2
abundance: once
j_gene: TRBJ2-7
d_gene: NA

CDR3nt: TGTGCCATCAGTGAGATAGCGGGGGGGCCGGTGGAGACCCAGTACTTC
CDR3aa: CAISEIAGGPVETQYF
v_gene: TRBV10-3
abundance: NA
j_gene: TRBJ2-5
d_gene: TRBD2

CDR3nt: TGTGCCTGGAACCGGGATCGTTGGAACACTGAAGCTTTCTTT
CDR3aa: CAWNRDRWNTEAFF
v_gene: TRBV30
abundance: few
j_gene: TRBJ1-1
d_gene: NA

CDR3nt: TGTGCCAGCCGCCCAGCGACAGAGAACACTGAAGCTTTCTTT
CDR3aa: CASRPATENTEAFF
v_gene: TRBV6-6
abundance: few
j_gene: TRBJ1-1
d_gene: NA

CDR3nt: TGTGCCAGCAGCACGGGACTAATCAGTGAGCAGTTCTTC
CDR3aa: CASSTGLISEQFF
v_gene: TRBV7-2
abundance: NA
j_gene: TRBJ2-1
d_gene: TRBD2

CDR3nt: TGTGCCAGCAGCCGCACAGGGATCAGCAATCAGCCCCAGCATTTT
CDR3aa: CASSRTGISNQPQHF
v_gene: TRBV9
abundance: few
j_gene: TRBJ1-5
d_gene: NA